This TCR beta chain was captured by sequencing in a study of cytomegalovirus exposure and HLA in healthy donors. The study's findings and limits: Altogether, 150 to 200 TCR beta chains were recorded as cytomegalovirus-associated. First-cohort TCR clusters tended to co-occur in the roughly 130 validation repertoires, a later analysis found.

The donors were in the approximately 120-subject validation cohort; that cohort was separate from the roughly 660-subject first cohort. Some clones are missing from TCRdb's copy, which holds only in-frame ones; the method was immunoSEQ multiplex PCR. The sample carries hundreds of thousands of clones, around four fifths recorded once. Per the germline V gene, CDR1 is MRHNA and CDR2 is SNTAGT. The CDR3 totals 12 residues. Concerning this clone: Its antigen is still unknown. Its ends do not fully match the called genes, so a read error is possible.

Sequenced material: PBMCs. The sequence came from a young woman in good health and CMV-seronegative. This chain joins TRBV6-4 and TRBJ2-3, with 7 bases matching TRBD2. The CDR3 sequence is CYGGMRPDTQYF. In DNA, the CDR3 is TGCTACGGGGGGATGCGGCCAGATACGCAGTATTTT.